The 30 T cell receptor beta chains below were found in one sample sequenced in a study of cytomegalovirus exposure and HLA in healthy donors. The PCR used 60 Vbeta and 13 Jbeta primers. Some clones are missing from TCRdb's copy, which holds only in-frame ones; the method was immunoSEQ multiplex PCR. The sample contains tens of thousands of clones, 75% to 80% of which appear only once. The sample was PBMCs. These receptors were collected from a female donor in good health and CMV-seronegative.

On this clone: The junction shows a germline mismatch at one end, possibly a read error. J is TRBJ2-7 and V is TRBV7-7, with 9 bases that match TRBD1. Per the germline V gene, CDR1 is SSHAT and CDR2 is FNYEAQ (reference sequence). This CDR3 contains 16 residues. CDR3 amino acids: CASSPGPDRGVNEQYF. As DNA, the CDR3 is TGTGCTAGCAGCCCCGGCCCGGACAGGGGAGTGAACGAGCAGTACTTC.

The J gene is TRBJ2-3, the V gene TRBV11-2; D may be TRBD1 (5 bases). CDR3 length equals 13 residues. The germline V and J ends were trimmed by 5 bases and 4 bases, with 10 bases remaining between them. Germline CDR1 and CDR2: SGHAT and FQNNGV. CDR3 residues: CASSGPRADTQYF. The CDR3 region has the DNA TGTGCCAGCAGCGGCCCCAGGGCAGATACGCAGTATTTT.

This clone has a handful of counts. The V and J genes are TRBV7-3 and TRBJ1-1; 8 bases agree with TRBD1. The CDR3 is 13 amino acids. Germline lookup yields CDR1 SGHTA and CDR2 FQGTGA. V lost 5 bases to trimming and J lost 8 bases; unmatched junction nucleotides: 7. Here the CDR3 reads CASSVGTGEEAFF. CDR3 in DNA: TGTGCCAGCAGCGTAGGGACAGGCGAGGAAGCTTTCTTT.

J is TRBJ2-7 and V is TRBV4-1, with D possibly matching TRBD1 (5 bases). The CDR3 extends over 18 amino acids. Trimming took off 0 bases at V and 0 bases at J, with 18 bases between the two ends. In germline, CDR1 is MGHRA, CDR2 YSYEKL. Here the CDR3 reads CASSQEESGQGASYEQYF. The CDR3 coding sequence is TGCGCCAGCAGCCAAGAAGAGTCCGGGCAGGGCGCCTCCTACGAGCAGTACTTC.

The genes are TRBV19 and TRBJ2-2; D uncertain. V was shortened by 6 bases and J by 3 bases, with 14 bases between the two germline ends. Germline values: CDR1 LNHDA, CDR2 SQIVND (reference sequence). This CDR3 has 15 amino acids. The CDR3 reads CASRIMTHYTGELFF. DNA of the CDR3: TGTGCCAGTAGAATAATGACACATTACACCGGGGAGCTGTTTTTT.

The genes are TRBV6-1 and TRBJ2-7; D might be TRBD1 (5 bases). Looked up from germline, CDR1 is MNHNS and CDR2 is SASEGT. Trimming cost V 6 bases and J 3 bases, with 12 bases left between them. There are 13 residues in the CDR3. CDR3 DNA sequence: TGTGCCAGCAGCTCAGGACAAGACTACGAGCAGTACTTC. Residues: CASSSGQDYEQYF.

This chain connects TRBV19 to TRBJ1-1; weak D call: TRBD1 (6 bases). Trimming removed 3 bases at V and 4 bases at J, with 21 bases between. CDR3 length: 17 residues. CDR1 and CDR2 from the germline V gene are LNHDA and SQIVND (reference sequence). The chain's CDR3 is CASSIWGGGRIGTEAFF. CDR3 nucleotide sequence: TGTGCCAGTAGTATTTGGGGAGGGGGAAGAATAGGCACTGAAGCTTTCTTT.

The count of this clone is one. V gene TRBV11-2 combines with J gene TRBJ2-7; a weak D match, TRBD1 (6 bases). With 0 bases removed from V and 9 bases from J, the gap between germline ends came to 15 bases. Germline V gene sequence: CDR1 SGHAT, CDR2 FQNNGV. This CDR3 is 14 amino acids long. The CDR3 reads CASSLDRTAQGQYF. The CDR3 nucleotides read TGTGCCAGCAGCTTAGACAGGACAGCTCAAGGGCAGTACTTC.

This clone was picked up a small number of times. The chain employs TRBV6-5 and TRBJ1-1; 10 bases agree with TRBD1. The CDR3 totals 12 residues. V lost 4 bases, J lost 7 bases, and 0 bases stayed unmatched. CDR1 is MNHEY, CDR2 SVGAGI, per germline. This CDR3 is CASSWTGGEAFF. CDR3 DNA: TGTGCCAGCAGTTGGACAGGGGGTGAAGCTTTCTTT.

The CDR3: CAGSGGTLVRNGYTF. DNA for the CDR3: TGTGCAGGGTCCGGGGGGACCCTTGTCCGAAATGGCTACACCTTC. The chain links TRBV2 to TRBJ1-2, with D tentatively TRBD1 (5 bases). Germline CDR1 is SNHLY and CDR2 is FYNNEI. The CDR3 extends over 15 amino acids. The variable domain in full, completed from reference TRBV2 and TRBJ1-2, reads EPEVTQTPSHQVTQMGQEVILRCVPISNHLYFYWYRQILGQKVEFLVSFYNNEISEKSEIFDDQFSVERPDGSNFTLKIRSTKLEDSAMYFCAGSGGTLVRNGYTFGSGTRLTVV.

The J gene is TRBJ2-3, the V gene TRBV7-2; the match to TRBD2 covers 11 bases. This CDR3 is 19 amino acids long. Germline-derived CDR1 and CDR2 are SGHTA and FQGNSA. V lost 5 bases to trimming and J lost 1 base; unmatched junction nucleotides: 14. CDR3 in DNA: TGTGCCAGCAGCGTGATGGGGCTAGCGGGGGGTCGTCGCACAGATACGCAGTATTTT. Amino acids: CASSVMGLAGGRRTDTQYF. Drawing the rest from reference TRBV7-2 and TRBJ2-3, the complete variable domain is GAGVSQSPSNKVTEKGKDVELRCDPISGHTALYWYRQSLGQGLEFLIYFQGNSAPDKSGLPSDRFSAERTGGSVSTLTIQRTQQEDSAVYLCASSVMGLAGGRRTDTQYFGPGTRLTVL.

This rearrangement joins TRBV7-2 to TRBJ2-1, with 9 bases aligning to TRBD2. From germline, CDR1 is SGHTA and CDR2 FQGNSA. There are 19 residues in the CDR3. V lost 5 bases and J lost 9; bases outside the gene matches: 23. The CDR3 coding sequence is TGTGCCAGCAGCAAAAACCCGCTGAAGAGTAGCGGGAGTCAGGGTGAGCAGTTCTTC. It codes for CASSKNPLKSSGSQGEQFF.

This clone came up once. This rearrangement joins TRBV6-1 to TRBJ1-1, with 7 bases fitting TRBD1. The CDR3 runs 14 residues. CDR1 MNHNS and CDR2 SASEGT come from the germline V gene. Trimming removed 6 bases from V and 1 base from J; junction bases left unmatched: 5. In nucleotides, the CDR3 is TGTGCCAGCAGCGTAGGACAGGAGAACACTGAAGCTTTCTTT. Encoded protein: CASSVGQENTEAFF.

The chain employs TRBV27 and TRBJ1-5, with D perhaps matching TRBD1 (5 bases). Deletions cut 3 bases from V and 0 bases from J, with 15 bases between. The CDR3 spans 17 residues. Germline V gene data show CDR1 as MNHEY and CDR2 as SMNVEV (reference sequence). CDR3 sequence (DNA): TGTGCCAGCAGTTTCCAAGGACACTTCTCTAGCAATCAGCCCCAGCATTTT. It translates to CASSFQGHFSSNQPQHF.

This chain joins TRBV6-1 and TRBJ1-1; 9 bases agree with TRBD1. This CDR3 has 15 amino acids. Germline assignment: CDR1 MNHNS and CDR2 SASEGT. J gave up 1 base and V 4 bases, and 4 bases lay outside the gene matches. This CDR3 is CASSAGTGPNTEAFF. The CDR3 DNA is TGTGCCAGCAGTGCAGGGACAGGGCCGAACACTGAAGCTTTCTTT.

The V call is TRBV19, the J call TRBJ2-7, with TRBD1 matching over 9 bases. This CDR3 spans 12 amino acids. In germline, CDR1 is LNHDA, CDR2 SQIVND (reference sequence). The V gene end was trimmed by 6 bases and the J gene end by 5 bases; junction bases not matched to a gene: 2. The CDR3 spells CASRQGANEQYF. The CDR3 bases are TGTGCCAGTAGACAGGGGGCAAACGAGCAGTACTTC.

This clone appeared a single time. J is TRBJ1-6 and V is TRBV9; 12 nucleotides match TRBD1. Per the germline V gene, CDR1 is SGDLS and CDR2 is YYNGEE. V shed 3 bases and J 7 bases; nucleotides not matched to a gene: 5. The CDR3 has 16 residues. The CDR3 nucleotides read TGTGCCAGCAGCGCGGGACAGGGGGCTGGGAATTCACCCCTCCACTTT. This codes for CASSAGQGAGNSPLHF.

The chain recombines TRBV10-1 with TRBJ1-1, with 7 bases fitting TRBD1. Trimming at V came to 0 bases and at J to 9 bases, leaving 13 bases not matched to a gene. The CDR3 is 16 residues long. Germline values: CDR1 WNHNN, CDR2 SYGVQD (reference sequence). The CDR3 DNA reads as TGCGCCAGCAGTGAGTCCCGGGAAACAGGGGACGCGAAAGCTTTCTTT. As protein: CASSESRETGDAKAFF.

The genes are TRBV5-8 and TRBJ1-1, with 7 bases lining up with TRBD1. There are 18 residues in the CDR3. Per germline, CDR1 SGHTS and CDR2 YDEGEE. The V and J ends lost 2 bases and 1 base, in that order; junction bases with no gene match: 14. DNA for the CDR3: TGTGCCAGCAGCTTTTCGTATCGGACAGGCCATCCGAACACTGAAGCTTTCTTT. It codes for CASSFSYRTGHPNTEAFF.

This clone has only one observation. The gene calls are TRBV7-9 and TRBJ2-1; D is unclear. The CDR3 totals 17 residues. Trimming took off 5 bases at V and 0 bases at J, with 17 bases between the two ends. Per germline, CDR1 SEHNR and CDR2 FQNEAQ (reference sequence). CDR3 nucleotide sequence: TGTGCCAGCAGCCCCCTTCTAGGCCGGAGCTCCTACAATGAGCAGTTCTTC. Its protein is CASSPLLGRSSYNEQFF.

In DNA, the CDR3 is TGTGCCAGCAGCCCCCAAAGCGGGAAGCCCTACGAGCAGTACTTC. Protein sequence: CASSPQSGKPYEQYF. The chain joins TRBV5-6 to TRBJ2-7; TRBD2 aligns across 7 bases. Germline trimming cut 4 bases from V and 2 bases from J; bases unmatched to any gene: 9. CDR1 is SGHDT, CDR2 YYEEEE, per germline. The length of the CDR3 is 15 residues.

J is TRBJ2-5 and V is TRBV13; D perhaps matches TRBD1 (6 bases). V lost 4 bases, J lost 2 bases, and 8 bases lay in between. Germline V gene data show CDR1 as PRHDT and CDR2 as FYEKMQ (reference sequence). The CDR3 spans 13 residues. Written as DNA, the CDR3 is TGTGCCAGCAGCTCTGGACAGCAAGAGACCCAGTACTTC. Protein: CASSSGQQETQYF.

The CDR3 DNA sequence: TGTGCCACCAGCAGGGGCGGGAGCTCCTACGAGCAGTACTTC. Its protein product is CATSRGGSSYEQYF. The rearrangement joins TRBV15 to TRBJ2-7; 7 bases agree with TRBD2. From germline, CDR1 is LNHNV and CDR2 YYDKDF (reference sequence). The length of the CDR3 is 14 residues. Trimming at V came to 3 bases and at J to 0 bases, leaving 2 bases not matched to a gene.

Only a few counts were recorded for this clone. CDR3 region: CASSSRVTNTEAFF. CDR3 DNA: TGTGCCAGCAGCTCCCGGGTGACGAACACTGAAGCTTTCTTT. The chain carries TRBV7-2 and TRBJ1-1; D is undetermined. Trimming pared 4 bases from V and 1 base from J, leaving 10 bases between. The germline CDR1 and CDR2 sequences are SGHTA and FQGNSA. The CDR3 runs to 14 residues.

This clone was seen a single time. V is TRBV2 and J is TRBJ1-1; D is undetermined. Germline V gene sequence: CDR1 SNHLY, CDR2 FYNNEI. Trimming left V 7 bases short and J 1 base short, with 22 bases between. The CDR3 contains 17 residues. The CDR3 sequence is CASMQLASGGPNTEAFF. The CDR3 bases are TGTGCCAGCATGCAACTGGCAAGTGGAGGGCCGAACACTGAAGCTTTCTTT.

A few counts support this clone. The rearrangement joins TRBV2 to TRBJ1-1; 9 positions agree with TRBD1. Germline V gene lookup returns CDR1 SNHLY and CDR2 FYNNEI. The CDR3 is 14 amino acids. Trimming at V came to 5 bases and at J to 8 bases, leaving 9 bases not matched to a gene. Written as DNA, the CDR3 is TGTGCCAGCAGTCCCGGGACAGGGATAAGCGAAGCTTTCTTT. This codes for CASSPGTGISEAFF.

This chain uses TRBV19 with TRBJ2-5; a possible D gene is TRBD2 (6 bases). V lost 8 bases and J lost 7, with 14 bases in between. Germline V CDR1 and CDR2: LNHDA, SQIVND (reference sequence). The CDR3 sequence is 12 residues long. The CDR3, as DNA: TGTGCCAGTCTATCTCCCGGGGGGACCCAGTACTTC. Translated: CASLSPGGTQYF.

V usage is TRBV7-2 and J usage is TRBJ2-2; 8 nucleotides agree with TRBD2. This CDR3 spans 16 amino acids. Germline V lookup: CDR1 SGHTA, CDR2 FQGNSA. The V gene end was trimmed by 2 bases and the J gene end by 4 bases; junction bases not matched to a gene: 6. The CDR3 DNA reads TGTGCCAGCAGCTTACTGAGCGGGAGAGGCACCGGGGAGCTGTTTTTT. Protein sequence: CASSLLSGRGTGELFF.

The rearrangement links TRBV7-6 to TRBJ1-4; 8 bases match TRBD1. Germline V gives CDR1 SGHVS, CDR2 FNYEAQ. With V trimmed by 11 bases and J by 3 bases, 5 bases remained unmatched. CDR3 length equals 13 residues. The CDR3: CASSRGPNEKLFF. The CDR3 region has the DNA TGTGCCTCCTCCAGGGGGCCTAATGAAAAACTGTTTTTT.

The rearrangement uses TRBV5-4 and TRBJ2-5, with TRBD2 matching 14 bases. V was pared by 4 bases and J by 5 bases, with 13 bases of the junction left unmatched. This CDR3 is built from 18 residues. Per germline, CDR1 SGHNT and CDR2 YYREEE (reference sequence). This CDR3 is CASSQGLAGEMGRETQYF. For the CDR3, the DNA is TGTGCCAGCAGCCAGGGACTAGCGGGGGAGATGGGGAGGGAGACCCAGTACTTC.